This T cell receptor (beta chain) was profiled in a study of siplizumab effects on memory and regulatory T cells. The method was immunoSEQ multiplex PCR; TCRdb's version includes in-frame clones alone and lacks a portion of them. The data hold over 85,000 clones, with roughly 92% observed a single time. The specimen was CD4+ T cells sorted from blood. The sequence came from a human donor in good health.

CDR3 sequence reads: CASSKGGLQSYEQYF. CDR3 coding DNA: TGCGCCAGCAGCAAAGGGGGACTCCAGTCCTACGAGCAGTACTTC. The chain recombines TRBV5-1 with TRBJ2-7, with D perhaps assigned TRBD1 or TRBD2 (6 bases each). The germline V gene has CDR1 SGHRS and CDR2 YFSETQ. The CDR3 is made up of 15 amino acids. Trimming left V 4 bases short and J 1 base short, with 15 bases between.